This T cell receptor beta chain was retrieved from a study of T cells in Graves' hyperthyroidism and ophthalmopathy. The ends lost 5 bases at V and 15 bases at J; junction bases unmatched: 16. The CDR3 is made up of 15 amino acids. Amplified regions were TCR beta CDR3 sequences from RNA transcripts. A first-round RT-PCR of the TCR CDR3 used the HTBI primer set. In TCRdb, the multiplex PCR reads were re-called with MiXCR into one record per CDR3 protein. This sample has about 570,000 distinct CDR3 sequences; about 43% occur once, and the top ten carry 15% to 20%. The diagnostic basis comprised clinical symptoms, serum thyroxine and TRAb, thyroid ultrasound and orbital computed tomography. About this clonotype itself: Its matching antigen is unknown.

Study-wide results and limits: Most clonotypes expanded in thyroid above 0.001 were likewise present in blood.

Sequencing was carried out using peripheral blood or thyroid tissue (not recorded which). The chain carries TRBV12-3 or TRBV12-4 and TRBJ1-6; TRBD1 aligns across 7 bases. The clonotype was recovered from an adult woman with Graves' disease, either hyperthyroidism or ophthalmopathy (not recorded which). This CDR3 reads CASSISGTVNSGLHF. DNA for the CDR3: TGTGCCAGCAGTATTTCCGGGACAGTCAATTCGGGCCTCCACTTT.